This section outlines one T cell receptor beta chain sequence together with its context. No antigen is known for it. Donors consisted of healthy bone marrow donors. Germline V lookup: CDR1 LNHDA, CDR2 SQIVND (reference sequence). This CDR3 is 16 amino acids long. Trimming took 5 bases from V and 2 from J, leaving 15 bases between them. The data were obtained in a study of cytomegalovirus exposure and HLA in healthy donors. Notes on the study in general: Within an earlier analysis, most TCR beta V segments proved productive either about 87% or about 30% of the time. As a later analysis showed, a missense DCLRE1C variant was linked to trimming of TCR beta V- and J-genes.

Amplification used 60 Vbeta primers and 13 Jbeta primers. Method: immunoSEQ multiplex PCR; TCRdb's copy keeps in-frame clones and lacks some. The sample lists about 170,000 clones, roughly 80% occurring once. Input material: PBMCs. This receptor was identified in a male donor in good health and CMV-seronegative. The rearrangement joins TRBV19 to TRBJ2-2, with D tentatively TRBD1 (6 bases). CDR3 sequence (DNA): TGTGCCAGTAGTCCGATAGGGACACCAAACACCGGGGAGCTGTTTTTT. This codes for CASSPIGTPNTGELFF.